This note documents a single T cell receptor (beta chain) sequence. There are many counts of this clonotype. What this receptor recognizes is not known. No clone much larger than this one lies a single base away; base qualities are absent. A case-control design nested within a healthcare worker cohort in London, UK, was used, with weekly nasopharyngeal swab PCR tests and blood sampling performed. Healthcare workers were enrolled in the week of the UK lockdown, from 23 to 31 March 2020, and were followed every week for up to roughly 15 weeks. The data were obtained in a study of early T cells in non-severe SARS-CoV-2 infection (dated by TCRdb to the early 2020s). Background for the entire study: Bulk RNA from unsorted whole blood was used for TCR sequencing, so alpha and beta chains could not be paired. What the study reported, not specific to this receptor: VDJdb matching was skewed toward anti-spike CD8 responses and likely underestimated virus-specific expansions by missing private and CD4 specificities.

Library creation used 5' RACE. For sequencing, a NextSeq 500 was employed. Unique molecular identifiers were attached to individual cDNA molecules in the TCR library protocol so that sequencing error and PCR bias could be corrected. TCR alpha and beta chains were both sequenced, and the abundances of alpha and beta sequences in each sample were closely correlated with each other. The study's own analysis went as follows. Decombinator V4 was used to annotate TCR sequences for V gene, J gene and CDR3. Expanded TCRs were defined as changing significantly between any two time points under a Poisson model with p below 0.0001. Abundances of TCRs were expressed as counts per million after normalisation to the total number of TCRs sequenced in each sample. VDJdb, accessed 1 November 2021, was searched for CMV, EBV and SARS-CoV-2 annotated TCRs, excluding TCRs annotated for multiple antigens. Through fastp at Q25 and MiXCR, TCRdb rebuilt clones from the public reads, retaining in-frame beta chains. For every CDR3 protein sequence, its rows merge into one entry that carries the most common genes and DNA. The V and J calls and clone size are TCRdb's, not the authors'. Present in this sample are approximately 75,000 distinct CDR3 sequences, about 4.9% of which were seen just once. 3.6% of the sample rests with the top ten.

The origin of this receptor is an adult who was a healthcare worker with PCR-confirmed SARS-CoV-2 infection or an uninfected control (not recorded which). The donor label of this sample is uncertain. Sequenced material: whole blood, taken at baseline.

The CDR3 corresponds to CASSFRGGSDTQYF. The DNA is as follows: TGTGCCAGCAGTTTTCGGGGGGGGTCAGATACGCAGTATTTT. The chain is made from TRBV12-3 or TRBV12-4 and TRBJ2-3; 8 central nucleotides agree with TRBD2. The CDR3 goes from the cysteine to the phenylalanine over 14 residues. The read is trimmed to its CDR3 DNA, 42 bases read in frame from base 1. The germline V end is reduced by 3 bases and the J end by 4 bases; junction bases left unmatched: 3.